These T cell receptor beta chains were read from a single sample in a study of cytomegalovirus exposure and HLA in healthy donors. Some clones are missing from TCRdb's copy, which holds only in-frame ones; the method was immunoSEQ multiplex PCR. Among 90,000 or so clones listed, under 80% were seen once. What was sequenced was PBMCs. These receptors all come from a man aged 25 to 45 in good health and CMV-seropositive. Both conserved end residues are trimmed from each CDR3. Fields, in order: J gene, V gene, CDR3 protein.

J gene: TRBJ2-7; V gene: TRBV4-1; CDR3 protein: ASSQDSWNRRTYEQY
J gene: TRBJ1-2; V gene: TRBV7-2; CDR3 protein: ASSLPRTAGGYT
J gene: TRBJ2-2; V gene: TRBV2; CDR3 protein: ASSTHTDLANTGELF
J gene: TRBJ2-4; V gene: TRBV7-2; CDR3 protein: ASSLGLAGAQY
J gene: TRBJ2-7; V gene: TRBV5-1; CDR3 protein: ASSLATGAYEQY
J gene: TRBJ2-7; V gene: TRBV5-5; CDR3 protein: ASSLRSGLVPGLD
J gene: TRBJ2-3; V gene: TRBV4-1; CDR3 protein: ASSQEGGWAGGPEATWDTQY
J gene: TRBJ1-5; V gene: TRBV30; CDR3 protein: AWTREGSNQPQH
J gene: TRBJ2-1; V gene: TRBV11-2; CDR3 protein: ASSLALQGTSSSYNEQF
J gene: TRBJ1-1; V gene: TRBV5-1; CDR3 protein: ASSSSVQGAMIEDTEAF
J gene: TRBJ2-7; V gene: TRBV6-5; CDR3 protein: ASSYSRSHYEQY
J gene: TRBJ2-1; V gene: TRBV9; CDR3 protein: ASSVESGNPYNEQF
J gene: TRBJ2-5; V gene: TRBV7-2; CDR3 protein: ASSLHGGDPWGTQY
J gene: TRBJ1-2; V gene: TRBV5-6; CDR3 protein: ASSATGTEDYGYT
J gene: TRBJ1-5; V gene: TRBV7-8; CDR3 protein: ASSLDAQAYQPQH
J gene: TRBJ2-7; V gene: TRBV6-1; CDR3 protein: ASSERTGPYEQY
J gene: TRBJ1-5; V gene: TRBV4-1; CDR3 protein: ASSPSGTDGQPQH
J gene: TRBJ2-5; V gene: TRBV10-3; CDR3 protein: AISGGLAVEETQY
J gene: TRBJ1-6; V gene: TRBV19; CDR3 protein: ASSIGQDLNSPLH
J gene: TRBJ2-7; V gene: TRBV9; CDR3 protein: ASSVGVVGSYEQY
J gene: TRBJ1-2; V gene: TRBV7-9; CDR3 protein: ASSLAGQGARSGGYT
J gene: TRBJ1-1; V gene: TRBV25-1; CDR3 protein: ASSAGRNTEAF
J gene: TRBJ2-1; V gene: TRBV27; CDR3 protein: ASSRTGSPYNEQF
J gene: TRBJ1-3; V gene: TRBV29-1; CDR3 protein: SVRSSGNTIY
J gene: TRBJ1-2; V gene: TRBV7-9; CDR3 protein: ASSSHGGVYGYT
J gene: TRBJ2-1; V gene: TRBV5-1; CDR3 protein: ASSGGQGPIHEQF
J gene: TRBJ2-1; V gene: TRBV4-2; CDR3 protein: ASSQVLGQGSYNEQF
J gene: TRBJ1-1; V gene: TRBV11-2; CDR3 protein: ASSLFSGVDEAF
J gene: TRBJ2-3; V gene: TRBV5-1; CDR3 protein: ASSSGLAGGQPLSTDTQY